Shown below are 10 T cell receptor beta chains from a single sample sequenced in a study of blood T cell repertoires in COVID-19. Libraries were prepared by immunoSEQ multiplex PCR; TCRdb keeps only in-frame clonotypes and omits some of them. The data hold 250,000 to 300,000 clones, with 88% observed a single time. Source material: PBMCs or T cells enriched from blood (not recorded which). All receptors come from a woman aged 55-70 years in a cohort exposed to, infected with or recovered from COVID-19 (not recorded which).

The genes are TRBV27 and TRBJ2-5, with TRBD1 identical over 8 bases. J lost 0 bases, V lost 5 bases, and 5 bases had no gene match. This CDR3 has 15 amino acids. Germline CDR1 and CDR2: MNHEY and SMNVEV (reference sequence). The DNA for the CDR3 is TGTGCCAGCAGTCCACGACAGGGGAACCAAGAGACCCAGTACTTC. Amino acids: CASSPRQGNQETQYF.

J is TRBJ2-1 and V is TRBV10-3; 9 positions agree with TRBD2. J gave up 8 bases and V 3 bases, and 11 bases lay outside the gene matches. CDR3 length: 16 amino acids. The germline V gene has CDR1 ENHRY and CDR2 SYGVKD. Here the CDR3 reads CAISDPGLANRDEQFF. The CDR3 bases are TGTGCCATCAGTGACCCGGGACTAGCCAATCGGGATGAGCAGTTCTTC.

This sequence joins TRBV14 and TRBJ2-1, with D possibly matching TRBD2 (6 bases). Germline assignment: CDR1 SGHDN and CDR2 FVKESK. The germline V and J ends were trimmed by 4 bases and 6 bases, with 16 bases remaining between them. The CDR3 is 15 residues long. The CDR3 nucleotides read TGTGCCAGCAGCCGGGGACTGGGGTTGGGCAATGAGCAGTTCTTC. Protein: CASSRGLGLGNEQFF.

V usage is TRBV18 and J usage is TRBJ1-6, with D perhaps TRBD1 (5 bases). Germline loops: CDR1 KGHSH, CDR2 LQKENI. The CDR3 sequence is 18 residues long. Trimming removed 3 bases at V and 0 bases at J, with 15 bases between. CDR3 sequence (DNA): TGTGCCAGCTCACCGAGACAGATTACGAGCTCCTATAATTCACCCCTCCACTTT. This encodes CASSPRQITSSYNSPLHF.

The chain employs TRBV6-4 and TRBJ1-2; perhaps TRBD1 as D (6 bases). From germline, CDR1 is MRHNA and CDR2 SNTAGT. This CDR3 comprises 14 residues. Deletions cut 0 bases from V and 4 bases from J, with 9 bases between. This CDR3 is CASSDSAGAYGYTF. CDR3 DNA sequence: TGTGCCAGCAGTGACTCAGCAGGGGCCTATGGCTACACCTTC.

The CDR3 DNA is TGTGCCAGCAGCTTGGGGGGATCGGCCAAAAACATTCAGTACTTC. The encoded protein is CASSLGGSAKNIQYF. This sequence joins TRBV11-2 and TRBJ2-4, with D tentatively TRBD2 (6 bases). Trimming shortened V by 3 bases and J by 1 base, and 10 bases separated the two germline ends. The CDR3 has 15 residues. The germline V gene encodes CDR1 SGHAT and CDR2 FQNNGV.

The chain recombines TRBV5-4 with TRBJ2-2; 7 positions agree with TRBD1. There are 16 residues in the CDR3. V dropped 0 bases and J dropped 4; count of bases not matched to a gene: 6. Germline CDR1 is SGHNT and CDR2 is YYREEE (reference sequence). The CDR3 sequence is CASSLAGQLTTGELFF. Written as DNA, the CDR3 is TGTGCCAGCAGCTTGGCGGGACAGCTTACCACCGGGGAGCTGTTTTTT.

The V gene is TRBV7-2, the J gene TRBJ2-7; D gene unclear. Germline lookup yields CDR1 SGHTA and CDR2 FQGNSA. The CDR3 is made up of 13 amino acids. Trimming removed 3 bases from V and 2 bases from J, with 8 bases in between. CDR3 coding DNA: TGTGCCAGCAGCTTTAGAGGAGCCTACGAGCAGTACTTC. This codes for CASSFRGAYEQYF.

This clone was recorded once. The chain employs TRBV7-2 and TRBJ2-7; TRBD2 might be the D (6 bases). Between the trimmed V and J ends, which lost 1 base and 8 bases, there was a span of 18 bases. This CDR3 is built from 15 residues. CDR1 and CDR2 (germline): SGHTA, FQGNSA. The CDR3 region is CASSLVLVGGTQQYF. The CDR3 region has the DNA TGTGCCAGCAGCTTAGTTCTAGTCGGCGGGACCCAGCAGTACTTC.

V usage is TRBV5-1 and J usage is TRBJ2-7; possibly TRBD1 for D (5 bases). The CDR3 contains 14 residues. The V end lost 2 bases, the J end lost 4 bases, and 13 bases lay between the germline ends. Germline-derived CDR1 and CDR2 are SGHRS and YFSETQ. CDR3 loop: CASSLGHSEYEQYF. The CDR3 region has the DNA TGCGCCAGCAGCTTAGGACACAGTGAGTACGAGCAGTACTTC.